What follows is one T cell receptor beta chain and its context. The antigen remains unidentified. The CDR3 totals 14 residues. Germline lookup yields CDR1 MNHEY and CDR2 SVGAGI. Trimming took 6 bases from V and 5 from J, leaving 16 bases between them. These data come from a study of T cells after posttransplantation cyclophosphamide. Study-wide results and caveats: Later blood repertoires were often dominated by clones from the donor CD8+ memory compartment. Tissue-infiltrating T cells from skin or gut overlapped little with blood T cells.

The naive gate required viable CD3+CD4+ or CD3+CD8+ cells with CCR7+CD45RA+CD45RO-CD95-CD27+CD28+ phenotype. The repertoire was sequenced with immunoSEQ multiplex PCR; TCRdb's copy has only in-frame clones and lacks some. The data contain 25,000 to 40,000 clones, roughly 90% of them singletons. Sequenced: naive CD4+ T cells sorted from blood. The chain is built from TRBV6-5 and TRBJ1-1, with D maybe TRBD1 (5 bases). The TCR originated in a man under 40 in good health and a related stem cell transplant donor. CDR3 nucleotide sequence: TGTGCCAGCAGCCGAGGGGAGGGTTGGACTGAAGCTTTCTTT. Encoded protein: CASSRGEGWTEAFF.